This T cell receptor (beta chain) was captured by sequencing in a study of cytomegalovirus exposure and HLA in healthy donors. Study at large: According to later analysis, the same platform produced the 120 validation and under 750 first-cohort repertoires.

With respect to this clone: Its antigen is as yet unknown.

The donors belonged to the approximately 120-subject validation cohort, separate from the roughly 600-subject first cohort. Study-wide results and caveats: There were 150 to 200 TCR beta chains listed as cytomegalovirus-associated.

Here immunoSEQ multiplex PCR was the method, and the copy in TCRdb shows in-frame clones only, minus some. The sample has about 330,000 clones, roughly 90% seen once. This CDR3 has 18 amino acids. Unmatched junction bases numbered 8, after V lost 3 bases and J lost 2 bases. Germline CDR1 and CDR2: SGHAT and FQNNGV. Input material: PBMCs. The receptor's source is a woman aged 18-35 years in good health and CMV-seronegative. The V and J genes are TRBV11-2 and TRBJ2-1; TRBD2 aligns across 12 bases. CDR3 DNA: TGTGCCAGCAGCTTCAGGCTAGCGGGAGGGCCCCCCTACAATGAGCAGTTCTTC. Its translation: CASSFRLAGGPPYNEQFF.